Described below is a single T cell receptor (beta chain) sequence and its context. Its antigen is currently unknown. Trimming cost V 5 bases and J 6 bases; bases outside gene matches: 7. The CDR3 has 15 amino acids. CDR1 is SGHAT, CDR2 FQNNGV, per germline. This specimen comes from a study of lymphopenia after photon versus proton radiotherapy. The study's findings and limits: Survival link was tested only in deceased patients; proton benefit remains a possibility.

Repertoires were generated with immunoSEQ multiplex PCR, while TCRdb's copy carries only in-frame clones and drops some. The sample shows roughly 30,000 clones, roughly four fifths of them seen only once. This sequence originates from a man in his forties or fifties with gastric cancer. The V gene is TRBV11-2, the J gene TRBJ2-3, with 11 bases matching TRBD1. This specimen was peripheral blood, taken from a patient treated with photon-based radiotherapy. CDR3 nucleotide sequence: TGTGCCAGCAGCAACGGGACAGGGGGTTGGGATACGCAGTATTTT. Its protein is CASSNGTGGWDTQYF.